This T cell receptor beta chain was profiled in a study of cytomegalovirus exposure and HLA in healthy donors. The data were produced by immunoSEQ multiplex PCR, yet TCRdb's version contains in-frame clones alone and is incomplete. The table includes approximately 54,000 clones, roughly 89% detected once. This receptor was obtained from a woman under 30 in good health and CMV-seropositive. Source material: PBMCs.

The CDR3 sequence is CASQVQGAARLAGELFF. CDR3 bases: TGCGCCAGCCAAGTACAGGGGGCCGCGAGGCTAGCCGGGGAGCTGTTTTTT. The chain links TRBV5-1 to TRBJ2-2, with 9 bases that match TRBD1. The CDR3 consists of 17 residues. The V and J ends lost 7 bases and 6 bases, in that order; junction bases with no gene match: 16. CDR1 and CDR2 (germline): SGHRS, YFSETQ.